The rows below give T cell receptor beta chains drawn from one sample of a study of blood T cell repertoires in COVID-19. Sequenced by immunoSEQ multiplex PCR; TCRdb stores in-frame clones only, minus some. Among 400,000 to 450,000 clones listed, about nine tenths were seen once. Sequenced material: peripheral blood. The source is a woman aged 25 to 45 with active or convalescent COVID-19. Both conserved end residues are part of each CDR3. D genes are given only for firm matches. Size values are once, few and many counts, or a class for expanded clones, and some rows have none.

D	V	J	size	DNA	CDR3
.	TRBV9	TRBJ2-6	.	TGTGCCAGCAGCGCCTTTGACAGGCCTGGGGCCAACGTCCTGACTTTC	CASSAFDRPGANVLTF
TRBD1	TRBV3-1/TRBV3-2	TRBJ1-1	.	TGTGCCAGCAGCCAAGATCGTACAGGGGGGTACACTGAAGCTTTCTTT	CASSQDRTGGYTEAFF
.	TRBV19	TRBJ2-3	.	TGTGCCAGTAGTCTACGGGATACGCAGTATTTT	CASSLRDTQYF
TRBD1	TRBV7-8	TRBJ2-5	.	TGTGCCAGCAGCACCCACCAGGGGGCCTCGGGAGAGACCCAGTACTTC	CASSTHQGASGETQYF
.	TRBV27	TRBJ1-1	.	TGTGCCAGCAGTTGGGTCGGCGGAATTGGAGCTTTCTTT	CASSWVGGIGAFF
.	TRBV28	TRBJ2-4	few	TGTGCCAGCAGTCAGGGTAGTAGTAACATTCAGTACTTC	CASSQGSSNIQYF
TRBD1	TRBV19	TRBJ1-5	.	TGTGCCAGTAGTTGGGACAGGGAAAAATTACTCACGGGGCAGCCCCAGCATTTT	CASSWDREKLLTGQPQHF
TRBD1	TRBV6-4	TRBJ2-3	.	TGTGCCAGCAGTGAAGGACAGGGGGCCACAGATACGCAGTATTTT	CASSEGQGATDTQYF
.	TRBV5-4	TRBJ1-4	.	TGTGCCAGCAGCTTGAACCCAGAAGAAAAACTGTTTTTT	CASSLNPEEKLFF
.	TRBV5-1	TRBJ1-5	.	TGCGCCAGCAGAGGGGCAGGGCCGGTTGGGCAGCCCCAGCATTTT	CASRGAGPVGQPQHF
.	TRBV11-2	TRBJ2-3	.	TGTGCCAGCAGCTTTGCGGGACCCCACACAGATACGCAGTATTTT	CASSFAGPHTDTQYF
.	TRBV5-1	TRBJ2-5	.	TGCGCCAGCAGCTTGGGGGAGTACCAAGAGACCCAGTACTTC	CASSLGEYQETQYF
TRBD2	TRBV2	TRBJ2-3	.	TGTGCCAGCAAAGAACTAGCGGGAGAGGCAGATACGCAGTATTTT	CASKELAGEADTQYF
.	TRBV7-8	TRBJ1-1	.	TGTGCCAGCAGCCTTCCGGGAGGGACACAAAAAATGAACACTGAAGCTTTCTTT	CASSLPGGTQKMNTEAFF
.	TRBV7-9	TRBJ1-1	.	TGTGCCAGCAGCTTAGGGGCCCTAAACACTGAAGCTTTCTTT	CASSLGALNTEAFF
TRBD1	TRBV5-4	TRBJ2-5	.	TGTGCCAGCAGCCAATCGGACAGGAAACGCCAAGAGACCCAGTACTTC	CASSQSDRKRQETQYF
.	TRBV6-1	TRBJ2-7	.	TGTGCCAGCAGTGAAGCGGGGGGGCCGCGGTTCCCCTACGAGCAGTACTTC	CASSEAGGPRFPYEQYF
TRBD2	TRBV3-1/TRBV3-2	TRBJ2-1	.	TGTGCCAGCAGCCAAGGAAGCGGGGTCTACAATGAGCAGTTCTTC	CASSQGSGVYNEQFF
.	TRBV7-9	TRBJ1-1	few	TGTGCCAGCAGCCGCCCACAACGAAGCGGTGAAGCTTTCTTT	CASSRPQRSGEAFF
.	TRBV14	TRBJ2-1	.	TGTGCCAGCAGCTACGGGTTTAAGTACAATGAGCAGTTCTTC	CASSYGFKYNEQFF
TRBD2	TRBV29-1	TRBJ2-2	.	TGCAGCGTTGAACAGGGGACTAGCGGGAGTAGGTCCGGGGAGCTGTTTTTT	CSVEQGTSGSRSGELFF
TRBD1	TRBV9	TRBJ2-7	.	TGTGCCAGCAGCCCCCAGGGGGCATCCTACGAGCAGTACTTC	CASSPQGASYEQYF
.	TRBV3-1/TRBV3-2	TRBJ1-1	.	TGTGCCAGCAGCCACGCTAGTGCTGAAGCTTTCTTT	CASSHASAEAFF
TRBD1	TRBV7-2	TRBJ2-7	.	TGTGCCAGCAGAGGGACAGCCTCCTACGAGCAGTACTTC	CASRGTASYEQYF
TRBD1	TRBV5-1	TRBJ1-2	few	TGCGCCAGCAGCTTGGGAACAGGGGATGGCTACACCTTC	CASSLGTGDGYTF
.	TRBV2	TRBJ1-4	.	TGTGCCAGCAGTGAAGGGTGGGTTGGCGGCCATGAAAAACTGTTTTTT	CASSEGWVGGHEKLFF
.	TRBV18	TRBJ2-1	few	TGTGCCAGCTCACCACCAGTGTCCACAGAGCAGTTCTTC	CASSPPVSTEQFF
.	TRBV27	TRBJ1-1	.	TGTGCCAGCAGTTTATTCCAGGGTTCTGAAGCTTTCTTT	CASSLFQGSEAFF
TRBD1	TRBV27	TRBJ1-2	.	TGTGCCAGCAGGAGACAGGGGCTCGGCTACACCTTC	CASRRQGLGYTF
TRBD1	TRBV9	TRBJ2-3	once	TGTGCCAGCAGCGACAGCAGGGGGACAGATACGCAGTATTTT	CASSDSRGTDTQYF
.	TRBV10-3	TRBJ1-5	.	TGTGCCATCAGTGACGTGACACCAGATCAGCCCCAGCATTTT	CAISDVTPDQPQHF
.	TRBV5-6	TRBJ1-5	.	TGTGCCAGCAGCCTAGGGGTAGGCAATCAGCCCCAGCATTTT	CASSLGVGNQPQHF
.	TRBV7-6	TRBJ1-6	.	TGTGCCAGCAGCTTAGCTGGTCCAGGGATTGGTTCACCCCTCCACTTT	CASSLAGPGIGSPLHF
TRBD1	TRBV7-8	TRBJ1-1	.	TGTGCCAGCAGCTCTGACAGGGGCGTTTTCTCGACGGCTTTCTTT	CASSSDRGVFSTAFF
.	TRBV27	TRBJ1-1	.	TGTGCCAGCAGGACAAGAGGACAGTTTGAAGCTTTCTTT	CASRTRGQFEAFF
.	TRBV2	TRBJ1-3	.	TGTGCCAGCAGTATACAGGGACGAAACACCATATATTTT	CASSIQGRNTIYF
.	TRBV3-1/TRBV3-2	TRBJ2-7	.	TGTGCCAGCAGCCAGGAAGGACTCCTCTCCTACGAGCAGTACTTC	CASSQEGLLSYEQYF
TRBD2	TRBV10-1	TRBJ2-5	few	TGCGCCAGCAGTGAGTCGATCGTAGCGGGGGAGCAAGAGACCCAGTACTTC	CASSESIVAGEQETQYF
.	TRBV2	TRBJ1-1	.	TGTGCCAGCAGTGAAGCCGGAACAGGCCCGAACACTGAAGCTTTCTTT	CASSEAGTGPNTEAFF
TRBD1	TRBV27	TRBJ2-7	.	TGTGCCAGCAGTCTCCAGGGGGTCTACGAGCAGTACTTC	CASSLQGVYEQYF
.	TRBV7-6	TRBJ2-1	.	TGTGCCAGCAGCTTAGCGGGGGCGGGCGGAAAAAATAGGGGCCATGAGCAGTTCTTC	CASSLAGAGGKNRGHEQFF
.	TRBV15	TRBJ1-2	.	TGTGCCACCAGCAGAGATGCCACGAACTCTAACTATGGCTACACCTTC	CATSRDATNSNYGYTF
TRBD2	TRBV6-4	TRBJ2-3	few	TGTGCCAGCAGTGACGGGGCGGCGGGAGGCGGCTCCGATACGCAGTATTTT	CASSDGAAGGGSDTQYF
.	TRBV25-1	TRBJ1-2	.	TGTGCCAGCAGTGCACCGGGTTATGGCTACACCTTC	CASSAPGYGYTF
TRBD1	TRBV27	TRBJ1-6	once	TGTGCCAGCAGTCCTAGACGGGACAGCGTACATTCACCCCTCCACTTT	CASSPRRDSVHSPLHF
TRBD1	TRBV15	TRBJ1-1	once	TGTGCCACCAGCAGAGATCCTACAGGGGAAACTGAAGCTTTCTTT	CATSRDPTGETEAFF